The 2 T cell receptor beta chains below all came from one sample that was sequenced in a study of shared clonotypes between healthy human individuals. Assay: immunoSEQ multiplex PCR; the TCRdb copy retains only in-frame clones and omits some. The sample lists over a million clones; about 76% were seen once. Sample: memory CD4+ T cells sorted from blood. Stated subset: CD45RA-negative fraction. The source is a man between 18 and 35 years old in good health.

This sequence joins TRBV7-3 and TRBJ1-6; 7 bases fit TRBD1. This CDR3 contains 15 residues. The junction had 6 bases not matched to a gene; V was cut back by 3 bases and J by 7 bases. Germline values: CDR1 SGHTA, CDR2 FQGTGA. In DNA, the CDR3 is TGTGCCAGCAGCTTCGGGACAGAAGGAAATTCACCCCTCCACTTT. Protein sequence: CASSFGTEGNSPLHF.

This clone occurred a few times. The genes are TRBV5-1 and TRBJ2-6; TRBD2 is a possible D gene (5 bases). The V end lost 2 bases, the J end lost 0 bases, and 18 bases lay between the germline ends. Germline loops: CDR1 SGHRS, CDR2 YFSETQ. The CDR3 has 19 residues. The CDR3 sequence is CASSFARSGRSSGANVLTF. The DNA for the CDR3 is TGCGCCAGCAGCTTTGCGCGGAGCGGACGGTCCTCTGGGGCCAACGTCCTGACTTTC. Together with reference TRBV5-1 and TRBJ2-6, the CDR3 gives the full variable domain: KAGVTQTPRYLIKTRGQQVTLSCSPISGHRSVSWYQQTPGQGLQFLFEYFSETQRNKGNFPGRFSGRQFSNSRSEMNVSTLELGDSALYLCASSFARSGRSSGANVLTFGAGSRLTVL.